This entry features one T cell receptor beta chain sequence. Antigen specificity is unknown. At the DNA level, this CDR3 is encoded by other sequences in the same sample as well. Libraries were prepared by immunoSEQ multiplex PCR; TCRdb keeps only in-frame clonotypes and omits some of them. This table holds about 1 million clones, approximately 80% found once. This specimen belongs to a study of shared clonotypes between healthy human individuals. General study points: Even with large depth, rarefaction showed that sorted-subset sequencing was incomplete.

Trimming shortened V by 5 bases and J by 2 bases, and 16 bases separated the two germline ends. This CDR3 region has 15 residues. Germline CDR1 MDHEN, CDR2 SYDVKM. The sequence came from a man between 18 and 29 years old in good health. Some clones in this sample may be carry-over from other donors' samples. Sequencing was done on a sample of memory CD4+ T cells from PBMCs. The subset was: CD45RA-negative fraction. The V call is TRBV28, the J call TRBJ2-7, with D perhaps matching TRBD2 (6 bases). CDR3 residues: CASSPTGTSPYEQYF. CDR3 nucleotides: TGTGCCAGCAGTCCTACCGGGACTTCTCCCTACGAGCAGTACTTC.